The TCR beta chain described here comes from a study of shared clonotypes between healthy human individuals. Findings of the study overall: On the whole, naive subsets had larger estimated richness than memory subsets had. Clonotype sharing across donors was expected to vary with sequencing depth.

The length of the CDR3 is 14 residues. Looked up from germline, CDR1 is SGHTA and CDR2 is FQGTGA. J was trimmed by 6 bases and V by 3 bases; bases with no gene match: 7. Some clones are missing from TCRdb's copy, which holds only in-frame ones; the method was immunoSEQ multiplex PCR. The sample lists approximately 980,000 clones, 70% to 85% occurring once. In the case of this clone: The antigen remains undetermined.

The specimen was memory CD4+ T cells sorted from blood. As for subset: CD45RA-negative fraction. The chain carries TRBV7-3 and TRBJ2-7; 8 nucleotides align to TRBD1. The clonotype comes from a young man in good health. CDR3 sequence reads: CASSLGQAWSEQYF. The CDR3 coding sequence is TGTGCCAGCAGCTTGGGACAGGCATGGTCCGAGCAGTACTTC.